This TCR beta chain was sequenced during a study of OX40 agonist ivuxolimab in advanced cancers. About the research overall: Patients assigned to dose escalation were diagnosed with hepatocellular carcinoma, melanoma, renal cell or head and neck cancer.

V lost 0 bases and J lost 4, with 12 bases in between. This CDR3 contains 15 residues. Germline CDR1 is MNHEY and CDR2 is SVGAGI. Method: immunoSEQ multiplex PCR; TCRdb's copy keeps in-frame clones and lacks some. The sample yields tens of thousands of clones, roughly 84% seen once. Material: CD4+ or CD8+ T cells sorted from blood, obtained in a trial of the OX40 agonist ivuxolimab. The source is an adult with an advanced solid tumor such as melanoma, head and neck, liver or kidney cancer. V gene TRBV6-5 combines with J gene TRBJ2-5; possibly TRBD1 or TRBD2 for D (5 bases each). CDR3 in amino acids: CASSYSRGRGETQYF. CDR3 DNA: TGTGCCAGCAGTTACTCGAGGGGTCGGGGAGAGACCCAGTACTTC.